Listed here are 10 T cell receptor beta chains from one sample, sequenced in a study of OX40 agonist ivuxolimab in advanced cancers. Sequencing was performed with immunoSEQ multiplex PCR; in TCRdb, only in-frame clones are kept and a portion is missing. The sample records over 10,000 clones, 65% to 85% being singletons. The input for sequencing was CD4+ or CD8+ T cells sorted from blood, taken in a trial of the OX40 agonist ivuxolimab. The receptors come from an adult with an advanced solid tumor such as melanoma, head and neck, liver or kidney cancer.

The chain combines TRBV27 with TRBJ1-1, with 7 nucleotides matching TRBD1. Per the germline V gene, CDR1 is MNHEY and CDR2 is SMNVEV (reference sequence). This CDR3 is 16 amino acids long. V gave up 5 bases and J gave up 3 bases; unmatched junction bases: 12. CDR3 nucleotides: TGTGCCAGCAGTCAACAGGGGTTCCTAGGTCACACTGAAGCTTTCTTT. Translated, it gives CASSQQGFLGHTEAFF.

This chain uses TRBV4-1 with TRBJ1-1, with D uncertain. V gave up 0 bases and J gave up 3 bases, with 11 bases separating them. From germline, CDR1 is MGHRA and CDR2 YSYEKL. CDR3 length equals 15 residues. DNA for the CDR3: TGCGCCAGCAGCCAAGAGTGGGTATCGGACACTGAAGCTTTCTTT. It yields the protein CASSQEWVSDTEAFF.

The rearrangement joins TRBV13 to TRBJ1-2; D possibly corresponds to TRBD1 (5 bases). This CDR3 spans 16 amino acids. Trimming removed 6 bases from V and 7 bases from J, with 24 bases in between. The germline gives CDR1 PRHDT, CDR2 FYEKMQ (reference sequence). The CDR3 nucleotides are TGTGCCAGCAGGGGATCGGGGGACCCCGGGTCGGCTGGCTACACCTTC. It yields the protein CASRGSGDPGSAGYTF.

The chain couples TRBV7-2 to TRBJ2-1, with TRBD1 matching over 7 bases. Losses at the gene ends were 5 bases for V and 3 bases for J; bases not matched to a gene: 7. Germline V gene lookup returns CDR1 SGHTA and CDR2 FQGNSA. This CDR3 region has 15 residues. CDR3 protein: CASSPWAGGYNEQFF. For the CDR3, the DNA is TGTGCCAGCAGCCCATGGGCAGGGGGCTACAATGAGCAGTTCTTC. Using reference TRBV7-2 and TRBJ2-1 for the parts outside the CDR3, the full variable domain is GAGVSQSPSNKVTEKGKDVELRCDPISGHTALYWYRQSLGQGLEFLIYFQGNSAPDKSGLPSDRFSAERTGGSVSTLTIQRTQQEDSAVYLCASSPWAGGYNEQFFGPGTRLTVL.

This clone counts as large. This chain joins TRBV19 and TRBJ1-1; 8 bases align to TRBD1. V shed 4 bases, J shed 0 bases, and the junction held 10 bases outside the gene matches. Germline V gives CDR1 LNHDA, CDR2 SQIVND (reference sequence). This CDR3 is built from 17 residues. CDR3 in amino acids: CASSTQYRGALNTEAFF. CDR3 DNA: TGTGCCAGTAGTACTCAGTACAGGGGGGCGTTGAACACTGAAGCTTTCTTT.

J is TRBJ2-1 and V is TRBV19; TRBD2 is a possible D gene (6 bases). The CDR3 has 13 amino acids. Looked up from germline, CDR1 is LNHDA and CDR2 is SQIVND (reference sequence). The V and J ends lost 3 bases and 9 bases respectively, with 12 bases between them. The CDR3 bases are TGTGCCAGTAGTATGGGGCCCGGGGGTGAGCAGTTCTTC. Its translation: CASSMGPGGEQFF.

The sample holds a few counts of this clone. V usage is TRBV19 and J usage is TRBJ1-5, with 9 bases that match TRBD1. CDR3 length equals 16 residues. Germline V CDR1 and CDR2: LNHDA, SQIVND (reference sequence). Trimming took 5 bases from V and 0 from J; bases not matched to a gene: 5. Here the CDR3 DNA reads TGTGCCAGTAGTCGGGACAGGGAGTATAGCAATCAGCCCCAGCATTTT. This codes for CASSRDREYSNQPQHF.

The chain has TRBV2 and TRBJ2-3; weak D call: TRBD2 (5 bases). This CDR3 spans 15 amino acids. V was cut by 6 bases and J by 0 bases, with 13 bases left in between. Germline assignment: CDR1 SNHLY and CDR2 FYNNEI. For the CDR3, the DNA is TGTGCCAGCAGGGGAGCCGGGCCGAGCACAGATACGCAGTATTTT. Amino acid sequence: CASRGAGPSTDTQYF.

This sequence joins TRBV9 and TRBJ2-5; 12 bases match TRBD1. In germline, CDR1 is SGDLS, CDR2 YYNGEE. This CDR3 has 16 amino acids. V lost 4 bases and J lost 5; bases outside the gene matches: 9. The CDR3 loop reads CASSPSGTGGRETQYF. The CDR3 nucleotides are TGTGCCAGCAGCCCTTCGGGGACAGGGGGCAGGGAGACCCAGTACTTC.

The rearrangement uses TRBV28 and TRBJ2-1; 12 bases agree with TRBD2. The CDR3 totals 17 residues. Germline V gives CDR1 MDHEN, CDR2 SYDVKM. V dropped 6 bases and J dropped 6; count of bases not matched to a gene: 12. The CDR3 DNA reads TGTGCCAGCAGACTATTAACCGGGACTAGCGGGTTCAATGAGCAGTTCTTC. Translating gives CASRLLTGTSGFNEQFF.